A selection of T cell receptor beta chains follows, all from one sample in a study of Tregs in tolerant kidney transplant recipients. The repertoire was sequenced with immunoSEQ multiplex PCR; TCRdb's copy has only in-frame clones and lacks some. The repertoire has about 77,000 clones, around 98% of them found once; the top ten carry roughly 0.6%. Sequenced here: CD4+ T cells from blood, sampled before the transplant. The receptors were sampled from a human donor who received a combined kidney and bone marrow transplant. Each CDR3 is given with its conserved first and last residue. Fields, in order: D gene, V gene, clone size, J gene, CDR3 protein, CDR3 DNA. The D gene is left open where the match is weak. The size field is filled for only some rows; it gives once, few, many or a size class.

.	TRBV4-3	.	TRBJ2-6	CASSQGFRRGGPGANVLTF	TGCGCCAGCAGCCAAGGCTTCAGGAGGGGGGGCCCTGGGGCCAACGTCCTGACTTTC
TRBD1	TRBV4-2	.	TRBJ2-3	CASSQVMGTGDDTQYF	TGTGCCAGCAGCCAAGTGATGGGGACAGGGGATGATACGCAGTATTTT
TRBD1	TRBV18	.	TRBJ1-4	CASSPRGRSFNNEKLFF	TGTGCCAGCTCACCAAGGGGGCGAAGCTTCAATAATGAAAAACTGTTTTTT
.	TRBV11-3	.	TRBJ2-3	CASSLGSRRAMGERYF	TGTGCCAGCAGCTTAGGGTCCCGCAGGGCCATGGGTGAGCGGTATTTT
.	TRBV5-8	.	TRBJ1-2	CASSLGGGAGYTF	TGTGCCAGCAGCTTGGGAGGGGGGGCCGGCTACACCTTC
.	TRBV5-6	.	TRBJ1-4	CASSWGPLGTNEKLFF	TGTGCCAGCAGCTGGGGCCCATTGGGGACTAATGAAAAACTGTTTTTT
.	TRBV6-1	.	TRBJ2-4	CASSLNIQYF	TGTGCCAGCAGCCTTAACATTCAGTACTTC
.	TRBV6-6	.	TRBJ2-7	CASSYSVRGYEQYF	TGTGCCAGCAGTTACTCGGTCAGGGGTTACGAGCAGTACTTC
TRBD1	TRBV30	.	TRBJ2-7	CAWSVTRDTGGWRYF	TGTGCCTGGAGTGTCACCCGGGACACAGGGGGCTGGCGGTACTTC
.	TRBV10-3	once	TRBJ1-1	CAIRRTPNTEAFF	TGTGCCATCAGGAGGACACCGAACACTGAAGCTTTCTTT
.	TRBV21-1	.	TRBJ1-1	CASSKVTAEAFF	TGTGCCAGCAGCAAAGTGACAGCTGAAGCTTTCTTT
.	TRBV29-1	.	TRBJ2-1	CSVPTLTGKSYNEQFF	TGCAGCGTTCCAACTCTAACAGGGAAGTCCTACAATGAGCAGTTCTTC
TRBD1	TRBV5-1	.	TRBJ2-7	CASSSTGDRGYEQYF	TGCGCCAGCAGCTCAACAGGGGACAGAGGTTACGAGCAGTACTTC